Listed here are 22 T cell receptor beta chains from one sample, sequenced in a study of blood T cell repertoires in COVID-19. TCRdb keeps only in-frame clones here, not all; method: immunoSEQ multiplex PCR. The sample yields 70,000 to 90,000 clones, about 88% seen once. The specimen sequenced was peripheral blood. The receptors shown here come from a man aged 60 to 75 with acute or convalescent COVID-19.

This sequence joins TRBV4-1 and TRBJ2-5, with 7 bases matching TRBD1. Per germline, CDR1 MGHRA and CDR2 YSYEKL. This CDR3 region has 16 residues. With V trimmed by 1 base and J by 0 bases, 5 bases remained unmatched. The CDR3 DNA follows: TGCGCCAGCAGCCAAGGACAGGGATTGTACCAAGAGACCCAGTACTTC. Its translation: CASSQGQGLYQETQYF.

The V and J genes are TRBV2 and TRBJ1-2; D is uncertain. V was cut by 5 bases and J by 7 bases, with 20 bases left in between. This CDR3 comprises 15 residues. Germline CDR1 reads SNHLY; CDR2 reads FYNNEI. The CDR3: CASSPRTGIAPGYTF. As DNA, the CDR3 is TGTGCCAGCAGTCCCCGGACGGGGATAGCGCCTGGCTACACCTTC.

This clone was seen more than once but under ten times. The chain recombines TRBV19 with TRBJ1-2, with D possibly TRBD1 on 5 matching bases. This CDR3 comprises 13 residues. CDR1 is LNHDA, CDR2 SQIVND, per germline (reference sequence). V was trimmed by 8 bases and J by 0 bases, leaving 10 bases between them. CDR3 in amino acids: CASSWTPNYGYTF. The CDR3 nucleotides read TGTGCCAGTTCCTGGACACCTAACTATGGCTACACCTTC.

CDR3 amino acids: CASSWGRSDTQYF. CDR3 sequence (DNA): TGTGCCAGCAGCTGGGGCCGGTCTGATACGCAGTATTTT. The chain is built from TRBV7-8 and TRBJ2-3, with D tentatively TRBD1 (5 bases). With 4 bases removed from V and 6 bases from J, the gap between germline ends came to 11 bases. Germline V gene sequence: CDR1 SGHVS, CDR2 FQNEAQ. This CDR3 spans 13 amino acids.

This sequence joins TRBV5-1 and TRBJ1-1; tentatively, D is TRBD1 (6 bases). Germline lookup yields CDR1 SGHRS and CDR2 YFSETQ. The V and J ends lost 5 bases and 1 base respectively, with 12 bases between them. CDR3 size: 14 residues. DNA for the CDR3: TGCGCCAGCAGACTTATACAGGGGAACACTGAAGCTTTCTTT. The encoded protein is CASRLIQGNTEAFF.

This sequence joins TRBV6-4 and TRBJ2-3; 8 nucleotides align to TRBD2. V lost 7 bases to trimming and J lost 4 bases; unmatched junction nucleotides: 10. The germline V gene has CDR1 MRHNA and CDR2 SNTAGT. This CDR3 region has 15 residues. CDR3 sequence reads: CASTREAGVSDTQYF. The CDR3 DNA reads TGTGCCAGCACCCGAGAAGCGGGAGTTTCAGATACGCAGTATTTT.

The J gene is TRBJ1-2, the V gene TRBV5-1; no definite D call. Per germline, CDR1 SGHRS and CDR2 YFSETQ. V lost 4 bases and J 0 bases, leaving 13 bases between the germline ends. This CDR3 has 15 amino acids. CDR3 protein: CASSVANYPNYGYTF. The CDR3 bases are TGCGCCAGCAGCGTTGCAAACTACCCTAACTATGGCTACACCTTC.

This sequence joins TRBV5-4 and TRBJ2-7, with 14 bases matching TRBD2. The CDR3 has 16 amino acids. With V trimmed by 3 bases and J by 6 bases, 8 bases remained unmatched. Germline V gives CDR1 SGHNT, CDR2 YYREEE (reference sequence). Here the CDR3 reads CASSSGTSGRGVEQYF. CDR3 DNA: TGTGCCAGCAGCTCGGGGACTAGCGGGAGAGGGGTCGAGCAGTACTTC.

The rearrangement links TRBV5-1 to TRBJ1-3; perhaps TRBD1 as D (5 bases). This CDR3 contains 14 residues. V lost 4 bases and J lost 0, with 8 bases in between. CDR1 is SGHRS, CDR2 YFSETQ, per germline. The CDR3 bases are TGCGCCAGCAGCCAGACAGACTCTGGAAACACCATATATTTT. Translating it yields CASSQTDSGNTIYF.

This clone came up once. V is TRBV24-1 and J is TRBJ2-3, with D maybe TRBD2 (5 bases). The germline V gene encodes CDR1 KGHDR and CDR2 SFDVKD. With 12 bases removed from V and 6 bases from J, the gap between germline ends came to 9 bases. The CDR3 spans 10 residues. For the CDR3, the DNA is TGTGCCCGCGAGGGTGATACGCAGTATTTT. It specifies CAREGDTQYF.

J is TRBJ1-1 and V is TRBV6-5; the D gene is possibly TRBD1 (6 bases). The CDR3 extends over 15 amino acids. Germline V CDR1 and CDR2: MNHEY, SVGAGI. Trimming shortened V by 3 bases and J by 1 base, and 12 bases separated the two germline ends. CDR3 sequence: CASSYSTGRNTEAFF. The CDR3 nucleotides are TGTGCCAGCAGTTATTCGACAGGCCGGAACACTGAAGCTTTCTTT.

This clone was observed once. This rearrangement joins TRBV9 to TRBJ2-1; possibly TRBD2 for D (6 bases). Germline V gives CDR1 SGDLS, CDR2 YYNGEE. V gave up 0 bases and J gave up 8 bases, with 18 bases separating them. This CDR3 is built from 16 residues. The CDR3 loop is CASSVGLAVFGDEQFF. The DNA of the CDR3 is TGTGCCAGCAGCGTAGGTTTAGCGGTTTTCGGCGATGAGCAGTTCTTC.

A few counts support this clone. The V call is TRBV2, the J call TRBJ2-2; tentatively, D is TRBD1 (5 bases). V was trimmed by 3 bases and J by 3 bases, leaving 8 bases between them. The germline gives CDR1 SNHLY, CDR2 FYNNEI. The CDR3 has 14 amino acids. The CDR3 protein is CASSEDTYTGELFF. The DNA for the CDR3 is TGTGCCAGCAGTGAGGACACTTACACCGGGGAGCTGTTTTTT.

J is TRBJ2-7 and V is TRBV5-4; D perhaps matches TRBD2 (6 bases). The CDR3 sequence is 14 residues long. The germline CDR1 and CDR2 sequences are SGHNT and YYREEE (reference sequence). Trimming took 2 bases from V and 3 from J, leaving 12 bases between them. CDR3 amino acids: CASSFSPDYYEQYF. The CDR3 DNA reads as TGTGCCAGCAGCTTCTCTCCGGACTACTACGAGCAGTACTTC.

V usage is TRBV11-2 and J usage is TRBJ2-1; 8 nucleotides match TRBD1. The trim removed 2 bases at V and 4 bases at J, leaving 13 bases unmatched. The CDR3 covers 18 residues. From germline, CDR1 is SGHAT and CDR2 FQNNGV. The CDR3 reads CASSLLGRGRWGYNEQFF. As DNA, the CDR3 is TGTGCCAGCAGCTTATTGGGCAGGGGGCGTTGGGGATACAATGAGCAGTTCTTC.

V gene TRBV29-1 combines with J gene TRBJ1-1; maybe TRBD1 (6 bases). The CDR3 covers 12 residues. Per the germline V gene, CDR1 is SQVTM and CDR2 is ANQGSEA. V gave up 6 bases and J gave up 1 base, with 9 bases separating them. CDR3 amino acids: CSVGQTNTEAFF. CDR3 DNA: TGCAGCGTGGGACAAACGAACACTGAAGCTTTCTTT.

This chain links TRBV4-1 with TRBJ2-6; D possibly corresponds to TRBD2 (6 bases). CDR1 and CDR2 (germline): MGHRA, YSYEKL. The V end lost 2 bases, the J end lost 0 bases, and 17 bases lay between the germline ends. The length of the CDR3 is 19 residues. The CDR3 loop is CASSQLTSGRTSGANVLTF. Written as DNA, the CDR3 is TGCGCCAGCAGCCAACTTACAAGCGGGCGGACCTCTGGGGCCAACGTCCTGACTTTC.

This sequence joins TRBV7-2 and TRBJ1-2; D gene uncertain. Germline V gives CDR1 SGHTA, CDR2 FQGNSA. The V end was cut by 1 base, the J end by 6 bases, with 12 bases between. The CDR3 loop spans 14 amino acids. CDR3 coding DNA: TGTGCCAGCAGCTTAGGGAGGGAGGTAAATGGCTACACCTTC. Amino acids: CASSLGREVNGYTF.

CDR3 in amino acids: CASSSGTLNTGELFF. The CDR3 nucleotides read TGTGCCAGCAGCTCCGGGACACTGAACACCGGGGAGCTGTTTTTT. The chain recombines TRBV3-1 (or the pseudogene TRBV3-2) with TRBJ2-2; tentatively, D is TRBD1 (6 bases). Per the germline V gene, CDR1 is LGHDT and CDR2 is YNNKEL (reference sequence). There are 15 residues in the CDR3. V lost 5 bases and J 1 base, leaving 11 bases between the germline ends.

CDR3 in DNA: TGTGCCATCATGGGTAGCGGGGTGGAGTATTTT. It codes for CAIMGSGVEYF. The rearrangement joins TRBV10-3 to TRBJ2-3; 8 bases line up with TRBD2. Germline V lookup: CDR1 ENHRY, CDR2 SYGVKD. The CDR3 covers 11 residues. J was trimmed by 13 bases and V by 7 bases; bases with no gene match: 7.

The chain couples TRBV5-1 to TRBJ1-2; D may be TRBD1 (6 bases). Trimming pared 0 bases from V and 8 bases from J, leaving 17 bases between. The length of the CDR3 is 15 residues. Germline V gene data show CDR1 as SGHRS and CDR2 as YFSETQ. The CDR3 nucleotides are TGCGCCAGCAGCTTGGCTCCTACAGGGAGACGCGGCTACACCTTC. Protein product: CASSLAPTGRRGYTF.

CDR3 DNA: TGTGCCAGCAGCTCATCCGGGACTGGATATGAAAAACTGTTTTTT. Its translation: CASSSSGTGYEKLFF. V usage is TRBV5-4 and J usage is TRBJ1-4, with a weak D call TRBD1 (5 bases). Trimming stripped 3 bases from V and 6 bases from J, with 15 bases between. The CDR3 extends over 15 amino acids. CDR1 and CDR2 (germline): SGHNT, YYREEE (reference sequence).